This T cell receptor (beta chain) was identified in a study of T-cell reconstitution after alpha-beta-depleted transplantation in children. Preparation of the TCRbeta library was carried out with unique molecular identifiers. TCRdb itself ran the PCR reads through MiXCR, one entry per CDR3 protein. Among 300,000 to 400,000 distinct CDR3 sequences listed, roughly 15% were seen once. Trimming cost V 8 bases and J 0 bases, with 17 bases left between them. The length of the CDR3 is 16 residues. CDR1 and CDR2 from the germline V gene are SGHDT and YYEEEE. This TCR came from a male patient aged 2-15 years who had a stem cell transplant for acute lymphoblastic leukemia, so the T cells may come from the graft donor. V gene TRBV5-6 combines with J gene TRBJ2-2; D is possibly TRBD1 (7 bases). Sample: PBMCs, mostly from graft donor cells, taken 360 days after TCRalphabeta/CD19-depleted stem cell transplant. This chain's CDR3 is CASRQGGGANTGELFF. Written as DNA, the CDR3 is TGTGCCAGTCGTCAAGGGGGCGGGGCGAACACCGGGGAGCTGTTTTTT. The variable domain in full, completed from reference TRBV5-6 and TRBJ2-2, reads DAGVTQSPTHLIKTRGQQVTLRCSPKSGHDTVSWYQQALGQGPQFIFQYYEEEERQRGNFPDRFSGHQFPNYSSELNVNALLLGDSALYLCASRQGGGANTGELFFGEGSRLTVL.